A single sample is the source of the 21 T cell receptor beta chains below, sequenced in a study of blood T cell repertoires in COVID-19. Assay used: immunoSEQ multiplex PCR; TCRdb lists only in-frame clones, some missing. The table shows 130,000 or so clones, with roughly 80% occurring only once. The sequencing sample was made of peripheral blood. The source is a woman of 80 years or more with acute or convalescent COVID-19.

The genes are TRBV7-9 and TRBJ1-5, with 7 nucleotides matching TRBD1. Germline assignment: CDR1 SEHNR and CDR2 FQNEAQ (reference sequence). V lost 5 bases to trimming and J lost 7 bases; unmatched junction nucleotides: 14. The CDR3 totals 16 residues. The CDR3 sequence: CASSPHSRDSQQPQHF. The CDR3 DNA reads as TGTGCCAGCAGCCCACACTCCCGGGACAGTCAGCAGCCCCAGCATTTT.

CDR3 sequence: CASSPVDREPLYGYTF. CDR3 nucleotide sequence: TGTGCCAGCTCACCCGTGGACAGGGAACCTCTCTATGGCTACACCTTC. The chain joins TRBV18 to TRBJ1-2; 8 bases are shared with TRBD1. Germline CDR1 and CDR2: KGHSH and LQKENI. The length of the CDR3 is 16 residues. Losses at the gene ends were 3 bases for V and 4 bases for J; bases not matched to a gene: 10.

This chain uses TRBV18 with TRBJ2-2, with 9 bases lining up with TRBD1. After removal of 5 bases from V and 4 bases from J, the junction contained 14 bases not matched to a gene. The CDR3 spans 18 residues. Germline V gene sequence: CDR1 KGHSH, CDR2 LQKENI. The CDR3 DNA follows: TGTGCCAGCTCATCGACCCAGGACAGGGGCGTATCCACCGGGGAGCTGTTTTTT. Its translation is CASSSTQDRGVSTGELFF.

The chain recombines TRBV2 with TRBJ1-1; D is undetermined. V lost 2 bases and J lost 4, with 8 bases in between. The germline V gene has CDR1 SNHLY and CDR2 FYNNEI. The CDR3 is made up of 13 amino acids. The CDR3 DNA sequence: TGTGCCAGCAGTGAACCCCCCGGCACTGAAGCTTTCTTT. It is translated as CASSEPPGTEAFF.

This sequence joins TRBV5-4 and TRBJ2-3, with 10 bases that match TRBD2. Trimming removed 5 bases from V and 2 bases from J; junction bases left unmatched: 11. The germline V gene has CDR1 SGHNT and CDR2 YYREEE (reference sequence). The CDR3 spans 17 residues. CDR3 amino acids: CASRTFGTSVFTDTQYF. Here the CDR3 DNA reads TGTGCCAGCAGGACCTTCGGGACTAGCGTATTCACAGATACGCAGTATTTT. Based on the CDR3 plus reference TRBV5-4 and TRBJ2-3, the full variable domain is ETGVTQSPTHLIKTRGQQVTLRCSSQSGHNTVSWYQQALGQGPQFIFQYYREEENGRGNFPPRFSGLQFPNYSSELNVNALELDDSALYLCASRTFGTSVFTDTQYFGPGTRLTVL.

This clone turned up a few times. Here the CDR3 reads CASSPVVNSPLHF. The DNA for the CDR3 is TGTGCCAGCAGCCCCGTTGTGAATTCACCCCTCCACTTT. The chain uses TRBV27 and TRBJ1-6; D unclear. CDR3 size: 13 residues. V dropped 6 bases and J dropped 7 bases, with 10 bases sitting between them. Germline V gene lookup returns CDR1 MNHEY and CDR2 SMNVEV (reference sequence).

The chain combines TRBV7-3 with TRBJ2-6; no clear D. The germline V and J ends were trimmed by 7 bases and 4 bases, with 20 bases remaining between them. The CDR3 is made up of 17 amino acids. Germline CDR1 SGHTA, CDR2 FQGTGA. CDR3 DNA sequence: TGTGCCAGCACCCCTTCGCTGACATCTCTGGGGGCCAACGTCCTGACTTTC. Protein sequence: CASTPSLTSLGANVLTF.

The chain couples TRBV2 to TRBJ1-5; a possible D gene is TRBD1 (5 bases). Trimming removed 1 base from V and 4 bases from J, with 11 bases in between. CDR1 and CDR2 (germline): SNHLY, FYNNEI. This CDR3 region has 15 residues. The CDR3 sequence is CASSEDRPINQPQHF. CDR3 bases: TGTGCCAGCAGTGAAGACAGGCCAATTAATCAGCCCCAGCATTTT.

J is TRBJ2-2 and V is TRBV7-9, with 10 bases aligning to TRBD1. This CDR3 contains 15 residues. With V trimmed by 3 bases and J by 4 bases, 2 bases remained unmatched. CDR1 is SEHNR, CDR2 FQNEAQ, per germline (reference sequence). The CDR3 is CASSFWDRGTGELFF. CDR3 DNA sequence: TGTGCCAGCAGCTTCTGGGACAGGGGCACCGGGGAGCTGTTTTTT.

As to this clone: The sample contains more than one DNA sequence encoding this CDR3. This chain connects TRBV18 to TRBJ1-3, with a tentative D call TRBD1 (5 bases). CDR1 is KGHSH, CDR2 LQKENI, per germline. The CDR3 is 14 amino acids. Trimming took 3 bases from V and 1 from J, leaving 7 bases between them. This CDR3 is CASSPGQSGNTIYF. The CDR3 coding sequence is TGTGCCAGCTCACCGGGGCAGTCTGGAAACACCATATATTTT.

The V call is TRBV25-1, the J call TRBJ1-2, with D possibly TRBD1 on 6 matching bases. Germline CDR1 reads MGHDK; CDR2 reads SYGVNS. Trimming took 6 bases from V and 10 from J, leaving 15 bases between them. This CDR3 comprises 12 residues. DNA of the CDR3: TGTGCCAGCAGCATCGACAGGCTGGCCTACACCTTC. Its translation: CASSIDRLAYTF.

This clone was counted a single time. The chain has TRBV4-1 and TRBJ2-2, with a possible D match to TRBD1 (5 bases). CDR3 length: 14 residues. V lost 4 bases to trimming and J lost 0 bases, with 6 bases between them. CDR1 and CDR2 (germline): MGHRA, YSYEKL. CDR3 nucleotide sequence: TGCGCCAGCAGCCTGGGGCCGAACACCGGGGAGCTGTTTTTT. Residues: CASSLGPNTGELFF.

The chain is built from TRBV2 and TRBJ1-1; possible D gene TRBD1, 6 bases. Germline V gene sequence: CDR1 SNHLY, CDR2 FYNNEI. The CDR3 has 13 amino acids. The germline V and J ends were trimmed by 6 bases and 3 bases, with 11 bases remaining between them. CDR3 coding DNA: TGTGCCAGCAGCAGGGGAAGATACACTGAAGCTTTCTTT. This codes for CASSRGRYTEAFF.

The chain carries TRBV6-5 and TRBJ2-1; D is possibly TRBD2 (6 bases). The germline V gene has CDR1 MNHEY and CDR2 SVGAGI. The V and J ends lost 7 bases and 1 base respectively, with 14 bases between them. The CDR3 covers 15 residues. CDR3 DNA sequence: TGTGCCAGCATAAGGCCTAGCGTGTCCTACAATGAGCAGTTCTTC. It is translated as CASIRPSVSYNEQFF.

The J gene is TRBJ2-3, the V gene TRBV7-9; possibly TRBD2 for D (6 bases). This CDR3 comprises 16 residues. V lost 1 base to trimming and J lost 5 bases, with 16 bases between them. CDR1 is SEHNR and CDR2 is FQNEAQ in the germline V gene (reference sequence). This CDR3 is CASSLGLGGAVDTQYF. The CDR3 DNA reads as TGTGCCAGCAGCTTAGGTCTTGGCGGGGCGGTAGATACGCAGTATTTT.

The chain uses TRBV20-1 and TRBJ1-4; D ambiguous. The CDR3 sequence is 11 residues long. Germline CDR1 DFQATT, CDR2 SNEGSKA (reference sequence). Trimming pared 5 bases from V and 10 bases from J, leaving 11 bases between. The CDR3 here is CSAGSGGKLFF. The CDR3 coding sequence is TGCAGTGCTGGATCCGGAGGAAAACTGTTTTTT.

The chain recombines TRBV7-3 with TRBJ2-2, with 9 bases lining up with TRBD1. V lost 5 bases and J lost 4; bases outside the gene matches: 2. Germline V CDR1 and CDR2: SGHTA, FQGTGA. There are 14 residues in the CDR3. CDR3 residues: CASSPQGATGELFF. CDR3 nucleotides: TGTGCCAGCAGCCCACAGGGGGCCACCGGGGAGCTGTTTTTT. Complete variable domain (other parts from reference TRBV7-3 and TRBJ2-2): GAGVSQTPSNKVTEKGKYVELRCDPISGHTALYWYRQSLGQGPEFLIYFQGTGAADDSGLPNDRFFAVRPEGSVSTLKIQRTERGDSAVYLCASSPQGATGELFFGEGSRLTVL.

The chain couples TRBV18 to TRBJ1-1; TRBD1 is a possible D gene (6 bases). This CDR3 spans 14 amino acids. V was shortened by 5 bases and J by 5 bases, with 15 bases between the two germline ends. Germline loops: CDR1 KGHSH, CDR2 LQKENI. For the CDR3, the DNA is TGTGCCAGCTCAAACGACAGGATGGGGACTGAAGCTTTCTTT. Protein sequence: CASSNDRMGTEAFF.

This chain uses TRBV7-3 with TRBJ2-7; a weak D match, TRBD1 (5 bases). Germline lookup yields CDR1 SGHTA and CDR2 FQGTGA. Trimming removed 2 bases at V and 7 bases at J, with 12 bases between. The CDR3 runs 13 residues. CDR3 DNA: TGTGCCAGCAGCTTATCTTCAGGGTTGGAGCAGTACTTC. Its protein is CASSLSSGLEQYF.

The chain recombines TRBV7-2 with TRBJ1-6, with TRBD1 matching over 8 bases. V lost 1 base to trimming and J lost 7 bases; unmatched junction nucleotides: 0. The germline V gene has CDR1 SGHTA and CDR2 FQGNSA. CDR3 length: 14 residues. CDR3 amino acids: CASSLDRGNSPLHF. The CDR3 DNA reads TGTGCCAGCAGCTTAGACAGGGGGAATTCACCCCTCCACTTT.

The CDR3 region is CASSPGTESGYTF. The CDR3 DNA reads TGTGCCAGCAGTCCCGGGACAGAGTCTGGCTACACCTTC. The chain has TRBV6-6 and TRBJ1-2, with 7 bases matching TRBD1. CDR3 size: 13 residues. Germline CDR1 is MNHNY and CDR2 is SVGAGI (reference sequence). The J segment lost 7 bases and the V segment lost 5 bases, leaving 7 bases of the junction unmatched.